The clone carrying this T cell receptor beta chain was found once. Its antigen remains unidentified. About 10 milliliters of peripheral blood were drawn from each donor. The V gene lost 7 bases and the J gene lost 1 base, with 8 bases spanning the gap. This CDR3 comprises 12 residues. The germline V gene has CDR1 SGDLS and CDR2 YYNGEE. A sample-barcoded 5' primer and a J-beta primer mix were used in a second PCR of roughly 7 to 12 cycles. TCRdb analysed the 5' RACE reads with MiXCR anew, one entry per CDR3 protein. The repertoire holds over 1,500,000 distinct CDR3 sequences, with 35% to 50% as singletons. The sample originates from a study of blood T cells in healthy people across ages. Regarding the study as a whole: Among T cells, TCR beta diversity per million cells dropped roughly linearly as age rose.

The source is a human donor in good health. The rearrangement links TRBV9 to TRBJ1-1; D unresolved. The sequenced sample was blood. CDR3 nucleotide sequence: TGTGCCAGCGGGCCGAGGAACACTGAAGCTTTCTTT. Residues: CASGPRNTEAFF.